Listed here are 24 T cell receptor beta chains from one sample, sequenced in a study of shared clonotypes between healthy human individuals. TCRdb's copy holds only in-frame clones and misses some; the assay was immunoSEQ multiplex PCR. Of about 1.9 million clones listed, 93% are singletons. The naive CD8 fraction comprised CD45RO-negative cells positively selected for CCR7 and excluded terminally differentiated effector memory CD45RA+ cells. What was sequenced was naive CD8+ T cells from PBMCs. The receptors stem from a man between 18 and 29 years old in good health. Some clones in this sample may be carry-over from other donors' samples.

The CDR3 here is CASSFQSGANVLTF. Written as DNA, the CDR3 is TGTGCCAGCAGCTTTCAGTCTGGGGCCAACGTCCTGACTTTC. The V and J genes are TRBV5-6 and TRBJ2-6; D unresolved. This CDR3 region has 14 residues. V lost 2 bases to trimming and J lost 1 base, with 4 bases between them. The germline V gene encodes CDR1 SGHDT and CDR2 YYEEEE. Looking up the rest from reference TRBV5-6 and TRBJ2-6 gives the full variable domain: DAGVTQSPTHLIKTRGQQVTLRCSPKSGHDTVSWYQQALGQGPQFIFQYYEEEERQRGNFPDRFSGHQFPNYSSELNVNALLLGDSALYLCASSFQSGANVLTFGAGSRLTVL.

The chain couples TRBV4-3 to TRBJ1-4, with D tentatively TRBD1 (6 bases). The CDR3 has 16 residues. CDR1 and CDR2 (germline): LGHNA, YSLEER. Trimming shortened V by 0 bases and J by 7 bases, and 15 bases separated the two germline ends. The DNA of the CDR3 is TGCGCCAGCAGCCAAGATAAGGCAGGGGCATTTGAAAAACTGTTTTTT. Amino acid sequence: CASSQDKAGAFEKLFF.

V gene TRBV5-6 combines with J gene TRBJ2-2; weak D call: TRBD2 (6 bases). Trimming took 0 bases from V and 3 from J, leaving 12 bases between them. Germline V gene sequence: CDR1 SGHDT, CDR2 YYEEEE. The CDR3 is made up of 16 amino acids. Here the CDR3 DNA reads TGTGCCAGCAGCTTGGCGGGAGAGCGTTACACCGGGGAGCTGTTTTTT. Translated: CASSLAGERYTGELFF. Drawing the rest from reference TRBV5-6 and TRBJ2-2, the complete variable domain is DAGVTQSPTHLIKTRGQQVTLRCSPKSGHDTVSWYQQALGQGPQFIFQYYEEEERQRGNFPDRFSGHQFPNYSSELNVNALLLGDSALYLCASSLAGERYTGELFFGEGSRLTVL.

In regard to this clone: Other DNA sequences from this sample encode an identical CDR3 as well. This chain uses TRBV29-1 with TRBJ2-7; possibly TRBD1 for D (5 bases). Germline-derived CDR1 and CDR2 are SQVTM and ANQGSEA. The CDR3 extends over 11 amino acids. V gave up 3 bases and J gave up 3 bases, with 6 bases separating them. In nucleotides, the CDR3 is TGCAGCGTTGATGACAGCTACGAGCAGTACTTC. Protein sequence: CSVDDSYEQYF.

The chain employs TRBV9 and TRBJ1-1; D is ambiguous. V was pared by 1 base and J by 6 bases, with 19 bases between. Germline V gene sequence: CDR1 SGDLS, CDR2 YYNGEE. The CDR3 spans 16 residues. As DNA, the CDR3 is TGTGCCAGCAGCGTATCTAAAGAGGGCAGTGGGGCTGAAGCTTTCTTT. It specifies CASSVSKEGSGAEAFF.

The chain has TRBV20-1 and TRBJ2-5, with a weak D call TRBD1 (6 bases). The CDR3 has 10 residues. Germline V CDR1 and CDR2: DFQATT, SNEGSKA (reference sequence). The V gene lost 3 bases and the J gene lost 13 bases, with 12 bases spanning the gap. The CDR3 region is CSARAGDVYF. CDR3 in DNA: TGCAGTGCTAGGGCAGGGGACGTGTACTTC.

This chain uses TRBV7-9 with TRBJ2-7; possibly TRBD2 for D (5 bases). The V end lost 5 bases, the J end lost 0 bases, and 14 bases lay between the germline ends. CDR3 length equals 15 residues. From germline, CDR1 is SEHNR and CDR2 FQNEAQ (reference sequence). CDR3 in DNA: TGTGCCAGCAGCCCAACCGGGATACTCTCCTACGAGCAGTACTTC. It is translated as CASSPTGILSYEQYF.

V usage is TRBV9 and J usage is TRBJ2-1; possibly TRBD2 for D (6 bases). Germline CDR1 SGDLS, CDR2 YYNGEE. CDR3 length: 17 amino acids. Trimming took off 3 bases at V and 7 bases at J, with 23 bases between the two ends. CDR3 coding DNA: TGTGCCAGCAGCGCCAGTTTTGGTGGTAGCGGAGCAAATGAGCAGTTCTTC. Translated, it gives CASSASFGGSGANEQFF.

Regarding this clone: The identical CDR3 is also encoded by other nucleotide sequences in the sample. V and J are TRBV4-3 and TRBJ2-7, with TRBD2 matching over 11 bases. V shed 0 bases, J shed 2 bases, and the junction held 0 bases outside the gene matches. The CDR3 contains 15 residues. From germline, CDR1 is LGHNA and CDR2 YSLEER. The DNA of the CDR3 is TGCGCCAGCAGCCAAGAACTAGCGGGGGCCTACGAGCAGTACTTC. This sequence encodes CASSQELAGAYEQYF.

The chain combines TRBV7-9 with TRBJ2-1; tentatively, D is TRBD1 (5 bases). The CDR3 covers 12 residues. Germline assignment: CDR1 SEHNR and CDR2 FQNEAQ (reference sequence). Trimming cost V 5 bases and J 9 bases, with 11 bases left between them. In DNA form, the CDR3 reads TGTGCCAGCAGCCCTTGGCAGGGTGAGCAGTTCTTC. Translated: CASSPWQGEQFF.

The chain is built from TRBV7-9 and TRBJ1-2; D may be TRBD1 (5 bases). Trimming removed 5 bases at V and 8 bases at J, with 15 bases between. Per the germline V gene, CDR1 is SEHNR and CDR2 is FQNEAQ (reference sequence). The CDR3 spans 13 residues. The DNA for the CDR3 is TGTGCCAGCAGCCCCCGGGGGGGGGACGGCTACACCTTC. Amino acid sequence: CASSPRGGDGYTF.

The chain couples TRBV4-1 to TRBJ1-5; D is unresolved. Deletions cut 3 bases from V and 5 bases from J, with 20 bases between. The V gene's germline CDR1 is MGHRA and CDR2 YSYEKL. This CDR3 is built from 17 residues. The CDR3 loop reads CASSHRGPPTHDQPQHF. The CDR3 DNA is TGCGCCAGCAGCCACCGCGGGCCCCCCACACATGATCAGCCCCAGCATTTT.

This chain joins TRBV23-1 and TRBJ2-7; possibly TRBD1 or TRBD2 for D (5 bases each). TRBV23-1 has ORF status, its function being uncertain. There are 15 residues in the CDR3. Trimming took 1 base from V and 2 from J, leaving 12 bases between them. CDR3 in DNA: TGCGCCAGCAGTCAATGGGGCAGAGGGACCTACGAGCAGTACTTC. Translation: CASSQWGRGTYEQYF.

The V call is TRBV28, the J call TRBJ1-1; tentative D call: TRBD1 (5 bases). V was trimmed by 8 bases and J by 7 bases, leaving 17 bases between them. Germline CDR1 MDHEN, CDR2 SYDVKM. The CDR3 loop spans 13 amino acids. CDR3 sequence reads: CASGNRDVGEAFF. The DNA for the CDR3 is TGTGCCAGCGGGAACCGGGACGTCGGTGAAGCTTTCTTT.

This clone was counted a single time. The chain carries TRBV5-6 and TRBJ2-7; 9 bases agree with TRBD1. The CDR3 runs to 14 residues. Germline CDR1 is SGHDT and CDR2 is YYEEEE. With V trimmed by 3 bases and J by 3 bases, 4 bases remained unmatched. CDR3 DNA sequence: TGTGCCAGCAGCTATGGGACAGGGCGCTACGAGCAGTACTTC. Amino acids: CASSYGTGRYEQYF.

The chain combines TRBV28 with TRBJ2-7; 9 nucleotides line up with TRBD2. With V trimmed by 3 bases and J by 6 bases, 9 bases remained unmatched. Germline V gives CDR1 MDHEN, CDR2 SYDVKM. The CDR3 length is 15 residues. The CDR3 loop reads CASSLGPGLAAEQYF. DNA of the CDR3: TGTGCCAGCAGTTTGGGGCCGGGACTAGCAGCCGAGCAGTACTTC.

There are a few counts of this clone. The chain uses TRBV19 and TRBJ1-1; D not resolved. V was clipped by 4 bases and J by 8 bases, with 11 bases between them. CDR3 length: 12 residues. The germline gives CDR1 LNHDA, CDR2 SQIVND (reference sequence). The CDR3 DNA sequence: TGTGCCAGTAGTAGGCGAGAGAGGGAAGCTTTCTTT. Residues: CASSRREREAFF.

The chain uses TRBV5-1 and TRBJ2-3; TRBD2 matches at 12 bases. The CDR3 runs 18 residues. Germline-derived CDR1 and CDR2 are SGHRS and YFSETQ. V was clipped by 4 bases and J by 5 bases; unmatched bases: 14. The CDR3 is CASSVGLAGRGLGDTQYF. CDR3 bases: TGCGCCAGCAGCGTCGGACTAGCGGGAAGGGGGCTGGGAGATACGCAGTATTTT.

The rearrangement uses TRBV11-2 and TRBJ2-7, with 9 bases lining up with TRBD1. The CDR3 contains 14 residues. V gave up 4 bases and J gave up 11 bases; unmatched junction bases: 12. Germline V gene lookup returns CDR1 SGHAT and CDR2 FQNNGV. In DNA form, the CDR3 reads TGTGCCAGCAGCTCGCGGACAGGGGAGGGAATCAAGTACTTC. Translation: CASSSRTGEGIKYF.

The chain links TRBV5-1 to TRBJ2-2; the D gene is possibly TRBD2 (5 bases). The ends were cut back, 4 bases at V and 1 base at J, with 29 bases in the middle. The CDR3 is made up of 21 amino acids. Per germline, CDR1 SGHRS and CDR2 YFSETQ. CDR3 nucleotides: TGCGCCAGCAGCGCGCCGGAGGAAGGGTTCGGTGTGGGGAGGAACACCGGGGAGCTGTTTTTT. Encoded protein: CASSAPEEGFGVGRNTGELFF.

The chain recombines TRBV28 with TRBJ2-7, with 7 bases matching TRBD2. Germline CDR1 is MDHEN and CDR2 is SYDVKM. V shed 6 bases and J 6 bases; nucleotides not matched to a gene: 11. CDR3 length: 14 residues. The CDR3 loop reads CASSTDSGRAEQYF. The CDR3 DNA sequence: TGTGCCAGCAGCACGGATAGCGGGCGGGCCGAGCAGTACTTC.

In DNA, the CDR3 is TGTGCCAGCAGTGCCTCGGGGTACTACGAGCAGTACTTC. Its protein is CASSASGYYEQYF. The J gene is TRBJ2-7, the V gene TRBV7-8, with D perhaps TRBD2 (5 bases). V lost 6 bases and J lost 3, with 12 bases in between. The CDR3 extends over 13 amino acids. The germline gives CDR1 SGHVS, CDR2 FQNEAQ.

CDR3 amino acids: CASSFSWGPNEKLFF. The CDR3 DNA is TGTGCCAGCAGCTTTTCGTGGGGGCCAAATGAAAAACTGTTTTTT. The gene calls are TRBV5-5 and TRBJ1-4, with TRBD1 as a possible D gene (6 bases). Germline CDR1 SGHKS, CDR2 YYEKEE (reference sequence). Trimming removed 2 bases at V and 5 bases at J, with 13 bases between. The length of the CDR3 is 15 residues.

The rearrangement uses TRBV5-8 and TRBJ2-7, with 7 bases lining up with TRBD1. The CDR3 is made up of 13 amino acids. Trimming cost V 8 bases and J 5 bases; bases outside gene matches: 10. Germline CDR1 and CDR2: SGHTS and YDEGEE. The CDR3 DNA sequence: TGTGCCAGGAGAAATGGCACAGGGGACGAGCAGTACTTC. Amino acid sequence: CARRNGTGDEQYF.